These 27 T cell receptor beta chains came from one sample sequenced in a study of cytomegalovirus exposure and HLA in healthy donors. Repertoires were generated with immunoSEQ multiplex PCR, while TCRdb's copy carries only in-frame clones and drops some. The sample holds roughly 200,000 clones, about 81% seen once. Sequencing used PBMCs. Every receptor here comes from a woman aged 30 to 39 in good health and CMV-seronegative.

The V gene is TRBV6-5, the J gene TRBJ1-5, with 9 bases identical to TRBD1. Losses at the gene ends were 9 bases for V and 3 bases for J; bases not matched to a gene: 6. CDR1 is MNHEY, CDR2 SVGAGI, per germline. This CDR3 comprises 14 residues. CDR3 DNA: TGTGCCAGTCGCGGGACAGGGACCAATCAGCCCCAGCATTTT. Translation gives CASRGTGTNQPQHF.

V is TRBV19 and J is TRBJ2-1; 8 bases align to TRBD2. CDR1 is LNHDA, CDR2 SQIVND, per germline (reference sequence). The CDR3 is 13 residues long. V lost 8 bases, J lost 6 bases, and 6 bases stayed unmatched. The CDR3 loop reads CASGLAGFNEQFF. The DNA for the CDR3 is TGTGCCAGTGGATTAGCGGGATTCAATGAGCAGTTCTTC.

V is TRBV4-1 and J is TRBJ2-3; D may be TRBD2 (5 bases). The CDR3 length is 14 residues. V lost 4 bases to trimming and J lost 2 bases, with 10 bases between them. Germline-derived CDR1 and CDR2 are MGHRA and YSYEKL. In nucleotides, the CDR3 is TGCGCCAGCAGCCTCAGGACTGTCACAGATACGCAGTATTTT. The encoded protein is CASSLRTVTDTQYF.

This chain uses TRBV6-5 with TRBJ2-7; possibly TRBD1 for D (5 bases). CDR3 size: 15 residues. Trimming shortened V by 3 bases and J by 3 bases, and 15 bases separated the two germline ends. CDR1 is MNHEY and CDR2 is SVGAGI in the germline V gene. The CDR3 loop is CASSYRSGRGYEQYF. The DNA of the CDR3 is TGTGCCAGCAGTTATCGTTCAGGTAGGGGCTACGAGCAGTACTTC.

This clone was seen a few times. This chain links TRBV2 with TRBJ2-7, with 9 positions matching TRBD1. Germline V gene sequence: CDR1 SNHLY, CDR2 FYNNEI. The trim removed 1 base at V and 0 bases at J, leaving 7 bases unmatched. The CDR3 spans 17 residues. DNA for the CDR3: TGTGCCAGCAGTGAAGTGGTGACAGGGGGTAACTCCTACGAGCAGTACTTC. This codes for CASSEVVTGGNSYEQYF.

The chain combines TRBV13 with TRBJ2-7; 8 nucleotides align to TRBD1. This CDR3 spans 14 amino acids. From germline, CDR1 is PRHDT and CDR2 FYEKMQ (reference sequence). V dropped 5 bases and J dropped 4; count of bases not matched to a gene: 7. This CDR3 reads CASSVRTGRYEQYF. CDR3 sequence (DNA): TGTGCCAGCAGCGTCCGGACAGGGCGGTACGAGCAGTACTTC.

This chain joins TRBV19 and TRBJ2-7; TRBD2 matches 10 bases. V was pared by 3 bases and J by 3 bases, with 5 bases of the junction left unmatched. In germline, CDR1 is LNHDA, CDR2 SQIVND (reference sequence). There are 15 residues in the CDR3. The CDR3 DNA is TGTGCCAGTAGTATCGCTAGCGGGAGTGACTACGAGCAGTACTTC. It encodes CASSIASGSDYEQYF. The full variable domain, with the rest looked up from reference TRBV19 and TRBJ2-7, is DGGITQSPKYLFRKEGQNVTLSCEQNLNHDAMYWYRQDPGQGLRLIYYSQIVNDFQKGDIAEGYSVSREKKESFPLTVTSAQKNPTAFYLCASSIASGSDYEQYFGPGTRLTVT.

This clone was observed once. The chain combines TRBV9 with TRBJ1-4; the D is unclear. Per germline, CDR1 SGDLS and CDR2 YYNGEE. The CDR3 has 16 residues. V was pared by 0 bases and J by 0 bases, with 9 bases between. This CDR3 reads CASSVGPLTTNEKLFF. The CDR3 DNA sequence: TGTGCCAGCAGCGTAGGTCCACTTACAACTAATGAAAAACTGTTTTTT.

The chain uses TRBV5-4 and TRBJ2-1; 11 bases fit TRBD2. The J segment lost 10 bases and the V segment lost 1 base, leaving 13 bases of the junction unmatched. CDR1 SGHNT and CDR2 YYREEE come from the germline V gene (reference sequence). The CDR3 covers 17 residues. The CDR3 coding sequence is TGTGCCAGCAGCTTGCTCCAACTAGCGGGAGAGTTTTACGAGCAGTTCTTC. Its protein product is CASSLLQLAGEFYEQFF.

This chain uses TRBV5-1 with TRBJ2-2, with a tentative D call TRBD1 (5 bases). This CDR3 comprises 18 residues. With 0 bases removed from V and 0 bases from J, the gap between germline ends came to 15 bases. From germline, CDR1 is SGHRS and CDR2 YFSETQ. This chain's CDR3 is CASSLALFGRANTGELFF. The DNA for the CDR3 is TGCGCCAGCAGCTTGGCTCTGTTCGGCAGGGCGAACACCGGGGAGCTGTTTTTT.

The J gene is TRBJ2-7, the V gene TRBV6-5, with unresolved D. The CDR3 covers 15 residues. Trimming cost V 6 bases and J 0 bases, with 15 bases left between them. Per germline, CDR1 MNHEY and CDR2 SVGAGI. The CDR3 coding sequence is TGTGCCAGCAGCGACTCTGGCCTAAGCTCCTACGAGCAGTACTTC. Translated, it gives CASSDSGLSSYEQYF.

In DNA, the CDR3 is TGTGCCAGCAGCGTAGGTATAGCGGACACCTACAATGAGCAGTTCTTC. Encoded protein: CASSVGIADTYNEQFF. The chain has TRBV9 and TRBJ2-1; D is perhaps TRBD2 (6 bases). Trimming left V 0 bases short and J 2 bases short, with 12 bases between. Germline V CDR1 and CDR2: SGDLS, YYNGEE. The CDR3 covers 16 residues.

V usage is TRBV7-8 and J usage is TRBJ2-3, with a weak D call TRBD1 (5 bases). The CDR3 contains 15 residues. The V and J ends lost 1 base and 6 bases respectively, with 14 bases between them. The germline V gene has CDR1 SGHVS and CDR2 FQNEAQ. The CDR3 DNA sequence: TGTGCCAGCAGCTTAGAGGGGCCAGTCCCCGATACGCAGTATTTT. This encodes CASSLEGPVPDTQYF.

The J gene is TRBJ1-2, the V gene TRBV28, with 7 bases identical to TRBD1. Germline V gives CDR1 MDHEN, CDR2 SYDVKM. V lost 3 bases to trimming and J lost 5 bases; unmatched junction nucleotides: 6. CDR3 length: 14 residues. CDR3 loop: CASSFGGGGYGYTF. DNA for the CDR3: TGTGCCAGCAGTTTCGGAGGGGGCGGATATGGCTACACCTTC.

The rearrangement uses TRBV18 and TRBJ2-7; 9 bases line up with TRBD1. The trim removed 6 bases at V and 3 bases at J, leaving 9 bases unmatched. The CDR3 loop spans 15 amino acids. The germline CDR1 and CDR2 sequences are KGHSH and LQKENI. The CDR3 spells CASSTQGALLYEQYF. The CDR3 nucleotides read TGTGCCAGCTCGACACAGGGGGCCCTCCTCTACGAGCAGTACTTC.

The chain employs TRBV29-1 and TRBJ1-4; D is unclear. Per the germline V gene, CDR1 is SQVTM and CDR2 is ANQGSEA. Trimming cost V 4 bases and J 0 bases, with 9 bases left between them. This CDR3 contains 14 residues. Here the CDR3 reads CSVGGAATNEKLFF. CDR3 nucleotides: TGCAGCGTTGGCGGAGCCGCAACTAATGAAAAACTGTTTTTT.

The rearrangement uses TRBV29-1 and TRBJ2-1; 10 nucleotides line up with TRBD2. Germline CDR1 is SQVTM and CDR2 is ANQGSEA. The CDR3 extends over 16 amino acids. V lost 2 bases, J lost 7 bases, and 11 bases stayed unmatched. The DNA of the CDR3 is TGCAGCGTTGAAAGGCCTGGACTAGCGGTCTTTAATGAGCAGTTCTTC. Translated: CSVERPGLAVFNEQFF.

The V and J genes are TRBV2 and TRBJ1-4, with D perhaps matching TRBD1 (6 bases). V lost 8 bases and J 4 bases, leaving 11 bases between the germline ends. There are 13 residues in the CDR3. Germline V gene sequence: CDR1 SNHLY, CDR2 FYNNEI. The CDR3 DNA is TGTGCCAGCGGGGGCAGTATTAATGAAAAACTGTTTTTT. It yields the protein CASGGSINEKLFF.

This chain uses TRBV29-1 with TRBJ1-1, with D uncertain. The CDR3 sequence is 14 residues long. V lost 2 bases, J lost 5 bases, and 15 bases lay in between. The V gene's germline CDR1 is SQVTM and CDR2 ANQGSEA. CDR3 protein: CSVETRAGNTEAFF. Written as DNA, the CDR3 is TGCAGCGTTGAAACACGGGCGGGGAATACTGAAGCTTTCTTT.

This clone came up a few times. The chain combines TRBV27 with TRBJ2-7; D not certain. The CDR3 spans 13 residues. CDR1 is MNHEY, CDR2 SMNVEV, per germline (reference sequence). V was trimmed by 6 bases and J by 6 bases, leaving 15 bases between them. CDR3 nucleotide sequence: TGTGCCAGCAGCCACTATAGTAGTCCCGAGCAGTACTTC. Amino acids: CASSHYSSPEQYF.

This clone appeared a few times. The chain couples TRBV6-4 to TRBJ2-1; a weak D match, TRBD1 (7 bases). Deletions cut 5 bases from V and 3 bases from J, with 17 bases between. The length of the CDR3 is 16 residues. Germline lookup yields CDR1 MRHNA and CDR2 SNTAGT. The CDR3 loop reads CASSSRGTEGYNEQFF. The CDR3 DNA sequence: TGTGCCAGCAGTTCCCGCGGGACAGAAGGCTACAATGAGCAGTTCTTC.

This clone has a single count. The chain uses TRBV6-5 and TRBJ1-5, with D tentatively TRBD1 (6 bases). Between the trimmed V and J ends, which lost 6 bases and 4 bases, there was a span of 10 bases. CDR1 is MNHEY, CDR2 SVGAGI, per germline. The CDR3 has 13 residues. As DNA, the CDR3 is TGTGCCAGCAGGAGACAGGAAAATCAGCCCCAGCATTTT. It codes for CASRRQENQPQHF.

The chain links TRBV30 to TRBJ1-2; D call uncertain. The V end lost 3 bases, the J end lost 4 bases, and 12 bases lay between the germline ends. From germline, CDR1 is GTSNPN and CDR2 SVGIG (reference sequence). The CDR3 consists of 13 residues. The CDR3 DNA reads TGTGCCTGGAGCTGGCAGTTCATCTATGGCTACACCTTC. Its translation: CAWSWQFIYGYTF.

The J gene is TRBJ2-1, the V gene TRBV27, with TRBD1 matching 7 bases. The germline gives CDR1 MNHEY, CDR2 SMNVEV (reference sequence). V gave up 4 bases and J gave up 1 base; unmatched junction bases: 1. This CDR3 is built from 14 residues. The CDR3 protein is CASSSDRSYNEQFF. The CDR3 DNA follows: TGTGCCAGCAGTTCGGACAGGTCCTACAATGAGCAGTTCTTC.

This chain joins TRBV7-9 and TRBJ1-5, with D maybe TRBD1 (6 bases). This CDR3 is 15 amino acids long. V gave up 4 bases and J gave up 2 bases, with 12 bases separating them. Per the germline V gene, CDR1 is SEHNR and CDR2 is FQNEAQ (reference sequence). Here the CDR3 DNA reads TGTGCCAGCAGCTCCAACAGGGCCGGCAATCAGCCCCAGCATTTT. The encoded protein is CASSSNRAGNQPQHF.

The chain joins TRBV5-1 to TRBJ1-4, with D perhaps matching TRBD1 (5 bases). The CDR3 has 16 residues. V was shortened by 0 bases and J by 6 bases, with 15 bases between the two germline ends. Looked up from germline, CDR1 is SGHRS and CDR2 is YFSETQ. The CDR3 coding sequence is TGCGCCAGCAGCTTGGAGTCAGGGTCGAATTATGAAAAACTGTTTTTT. The encoded protein is CASSLESGSNYEKLFF. The variable domain in full, completed from reference TRBV5-1 and TRBJ1-4, reads KAGVTQTPRYLIKTRGQQVTLSCSPISGHRSVSWYQQTPGQGLQFLFEYFSETQRNKGNFPGRFSGRQFSNSRSEMNVSTLELGDSALYLCASSLESGSNYEKLFFGSGTQLSVL.

CDR3 sequence reads: CASSSNPSSGLNIQYF. In DNA, the CDR3 is TGCGCCAGCAGCTCAAATCCCTCCTCGGGACTTAACATTCAGTACTTC. The chain recombines TRBV5-1 with TRBJ2-4; tentative D call: TRBD2 (6 bases). Trimming pared 3 bases from V and 7 bases from J, leaving 20 bases between. The germline gives CDR1 SGHRS, CDR2 YFSETQ. This CDR3 has 16 residues.